This T cell receptor beta chain was documented in a study of T-cell reconstitution after alpha-beta-depleted transplantation in children. In its sample, this clonotype was seen many times. The TCRbeta library was prepared with unique molecular identifiers. Each CDR3 protein is one row after TCRdb ran MiXCR on the PCR reads. The profile shows some 590,000 distinct CDR3 sequences, over 9.5% of them singletons. Trimming at V came to 4 bases and at J to 5 bases, leaving 9 bases not matched to a gene. The germline CDR1 and CDR2 sequences are SGHRS and YFSETQ. The CDR3 totals 16 residues. This specimen was PBMCs from the stem cell graft donor, taken from the stem cell graft. The TCR sequence derives from a human donor who donated a stem cell graft to a child with acute myeloid leukemia. The chain uses TRBV5-1 and TRBJ2-3; 11 bases are shared with TRBD2. CDR3 bases: TGCGCCAGCAGCCTGTCACTAGCGGGAGTTGGAGATACGCAGTATTTT. Its protein is CASSLSLAGVGDTQYF.